Below are 9 T cell receptor beta chains sequenced from a single sample in a study of PD-1 blockade in classical Hodgkin lymphoma (dated by TCRdb to the early 2020s). The time point label, as the study defines it: cycle 4 day 1 (C4D1), after around six weeks of nivolumab. Every trial patient had relapsed following autologous stem cell transplantation, and prior brentuximab vedotin exposure was what differed among cohorts A, B and C. Library generation was performed with the immunoSEQ multiplex PCR assay. Held by TCRdb, this immuneACCESS table contains in-frame sequences only and omits some clones. Under half of the omission traces to an unresolved V gene where checked; the cause of the rest is unknown. The sample has about 89,000 clones on record, about nine tenths of them singletons. The leading ten clones occupy about 2.9% of the sample. This specimen consisted of peripheral blood mononuclear cells (PBMCs), obtained before the fourth cycle of nivolumab. These receptors all stem from a human donor with classical Hodgkin lymphoma.

V gene TRBV10-1 combines with J gene TRBJ1-2; TRBD1 matches 8 bases. This CDR3 comprises 13 residues. The V gene end was trimmed by 5 bases and the J gene end by 4 bases; junction bases not matched to a gene: 3. Germline loops: CDR1 WNHNN, CDR2 SYGVQD (reference sequence). The DNA for the CDR3 is TGCGCCAGCAGTCGGACAGGGACCTATGGCTACACCTTC. This sequence encodes CASSRTGTYGYTF.

This clone was recorded only once. The rearrangement links TRBV6-5 to TRBJ1-2, with no clear D. V was clipped by 5 bases and J by 1 base, with 11 bases between them. The CDR3 covers 14 residues. The germline CDR1 and CDR2 sequences are MNHEY and SVGAGI. DNA of the CDR3: TGTGCCAGCAGTCAGCCCCGACATAACTATGGCTACACCTTC. Encoded protein: CASSQPRHNYGYTF.

As DNA, the CDR3 is TGTGCCAGCAGCTCACAGGAGACACCGATCTATGGCTACACCTTC. It translates to CASSSQETPIYGYTF. V gene TRBV5-6 combines with J gene TRBJ1-2; D perhaps matches TRBD1 (5 bases). V was clipped by 3 bases and J by 4 bases, with 16 bases between them. CDR1 is SGHDT, CDR2 YYEEEE, per germline. CDR3 length: 15 residues.

The chain joins TRBV19 to TRBJ2-5; D is possibly TRBD2 (7 bases). This CDR3 has 17 amino acids. The V end lost 6 bases, the J end lost 0 bases, and 20 bases lay between the germline ends. Germline CDR1 and CDR2: LNHDA and SQIVND (reference sequence). The CDR3 reads CASRKPMKGGDQETQYF. In nucleotides, the CDR3 is TGTGCCAGTAGGAAACCCATGAAGGGGGGGGACCAAGAGACCCAGTACTTC. Complete variable domain (other parts from reference TRBV19 and TRBJ2-5): DGGITQSPKYLFRKEGQNVTLSCEQNLNHDAMYWYRQDPGQGLRLIYYSQIVNDFQKGDIAEGYSVSREKKESFPLTVTSAQKNPTAFYLCASRKPMKGGDQETQYFGPGTRLLVL.

V gene TRBV27 combines with J gene TRBJ2-6; 11 bases map to TRBD2. V lost 5 bases to trimming and J lost 0 bases; unmatched junction nucleotides: 3. The CDR3 consists of 17 residues. Germline CDR1 and CDR2: MNHEY and SMNVEV (reference sequence). CDR3 DNA sequence: TGTGCCAGCAGTACTAGCGGGGGTACCTCTGGGGCCAACGTCCTGACTTTC. Amino acid sequence: CASSTSGGTSGANVLTF. Complete variable domain (other parts from reference TRBV27 and TRBJ2-6): EAQVTQNPRYLITVTGKKLTVTCSQNMNHEYMSWYRQDPGLGLRQIYYSMNVEVTDKGDVPEGYKVSRKEKRNFPLILESPSPNQTSLYFCASSTSGGTSGANVLTFGAGSRLTVL.

This clone occurred once. The chain combines TRBV4-2 with TRBJ1-1, with 9 bases fitting TRBD1. The germline gives CDR1 LGHNA, CDR2 YNFKEQ. This CDR3 is 15 amino acids long. With 4 bases clipped from V and 3 bases from J, the junction kept 6 bases outside the gene matches. In nucleotides, the CDR3 is TGTGCCAGCAGCCGGGTGAGGACAGGGGACACTGAAGCTTTCTTT. Amino acids: CASSRVRTGDTEAFF.

The J gene is TRBJ2-1, the V gene TRBV5-1, with D tentatively TRBD1 (5 bases). V was clipped by 0 bases and J by 4 bases, with 14 bases between them. The CDR3 totals 16 residues. Germline values: CDR1 SGHRS, CDR2 YFSETQ. The CDR3 coding sequence is TGCGCCAGCAGCTTGGTATCAGGGATGGGGTACAATGAGCAGTTCTTC. This translates into CASSLVSGMGYNEQFF.

CDR3 sequence: CATSRVVVESLYYEQYF. The CDR3 DNA sequence: TGTGCCACCAGCAGAGTAGTTGTGGAGAGTTTATACTACGAGCAGTACTTC. The J gene is TRBJ2-7, the V gene TRBV15; D uncertain. The ends were cut back, 1 base at V and 3 bases at J, with 19 bases in the middle. The CDR3 covers 17 residues. CDR1 and CDR2 (germline): LNHNV, YYDKDF (reference sequence).

The chain links TRBV7-9 to TRBJ1-1; D is unresolved. Trimming cost V 2 bases and J 1 base, with 5 bases left between them. CDR1 is SEHNR and CDR2 is FQNEAQ in the germline V gene (reference sequence). The CDR3 is made up of 13 amino acids. DNA of the CDR3: TGTGCCAGCAGCTTACACGGGAACACTGAAGCTTTCTTT. Amino acid sequence: CASSLHGNTEAFF.